This TCR beta chain was retrieved from a study of T cells in Graves' hyperthyroidism and ophthalmopathy. Whole-study findings and limits: It was a median roughly six months before onset that the model predicted ophthalmopathy.

The investigators amplified TCR beta CDR3 regions from RNA transcripts. In the first-round RT-PCR of the TCR CDR3, the HTBI primer set was used. Each CDR3 protein is one row after TCRdb ran MiXCR on the multiplex PCR reads. The sample carries fewer than 450,000 distinct CDR3 sequences, roughly 17% recorded once. The blood sample dates from first hyperthyroidism diagnosis, preceding any ophthalmopathy symptoms. About this clonotype itself: No antigen is known for it. One junction end disagrees with the germline gene, perhaps due to a read error.

The germline V gene has CDR1 MNHEY and CDR2 SVGEGT. The CDR3 is made up of 17 amino acids. The sequence came from a woman aged 25 to 45 with Graves' hyperthyroidism that later progressed to Graves' ophthalmopathy. What was sequenced was blood. The chain has TRBV6-2 or TRBV6-3 and TRBJ2-3, with 10 positions matching TRBD2. For the CDR3, the DNA is TGTGCCGGCAGTTACGTCCCCCTAGCGGGGGTAGAAGATACGCAGTATTTT. This sequence encodes CAGSYVPLAGVEDTQYF.